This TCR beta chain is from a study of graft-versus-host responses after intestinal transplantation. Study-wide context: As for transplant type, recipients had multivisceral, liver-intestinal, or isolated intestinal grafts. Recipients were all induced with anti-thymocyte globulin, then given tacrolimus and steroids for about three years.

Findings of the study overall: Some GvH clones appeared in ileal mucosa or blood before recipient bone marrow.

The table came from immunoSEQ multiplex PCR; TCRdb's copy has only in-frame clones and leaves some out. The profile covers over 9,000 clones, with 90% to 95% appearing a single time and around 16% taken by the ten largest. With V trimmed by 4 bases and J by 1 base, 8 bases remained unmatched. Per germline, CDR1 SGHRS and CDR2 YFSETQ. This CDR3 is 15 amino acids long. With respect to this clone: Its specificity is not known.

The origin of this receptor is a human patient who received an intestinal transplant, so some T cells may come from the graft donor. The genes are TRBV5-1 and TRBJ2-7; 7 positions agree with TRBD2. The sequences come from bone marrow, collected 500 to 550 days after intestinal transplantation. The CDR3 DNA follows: TGCGCCAGCAGCCAACCGGGACTAAATTCCTACGAGCAGTACTTC. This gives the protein CASSQPGLNSYEQYF.